This record covers a single TCR beta chain. What it binds is not known. This sample is part of a study of T cells in Graves' hyperthyroidism and ophthalmopathy. General study results and limits: Researchers found most expanded thyroid clonotypes above 0.001 in blood as well.

Extraction of PBMCs used 8 to 10 ml of fresh peripheral blood. Template material for amplifying TCR beta CDR3 regions consisted of RNA transcripts. The study used the HTBI primer set for a first-round RT-PCR of the TCR CDR3. TCRdb redid the calling of the multiplex PCR reads with MiXCR, one entry per CDR3 protein. The repertoire has around 300,000 distinct CDR3 sequences, about 15% of them found once; the top ten carry around 23%. The sample consisted of blood. The sequence was collected from a woman aged 30 to 39 with Graves' hyperthyroidism.

This CDR3 reads CASSLLGLAGNNEQFF. The CDR3 bases are TGTGCCAGCAGTTTACTGGGACTAGCGGGTAACAATGAGCAGTTCTTC. This sequence joins TRBV28 and TRBJ2-1; 12 bases align to TRBD2. CDR3 length: 16 amino acids. Germline CDR1 and CDR2: MDHEN and SYDVKM. The trim removed 2 bases at V and 5 bases at J, leaving 4 bases unmatched.